The TCR beta chain described here comes from a study of metastatic and nonmetastatic thyroid tumors. Whole-study context: Repertoires of blood and of tissue (tumor or nodule) from malignant and benign thyroid patients were compared.

Every patient was untreated before thyroid surgery. This clone has a count of ten or more. TCRdb reprocessed the PCR reads using MiXCR. The sample holds around 30,000 clones; less than 20% are singletons and the top ten take roughly 8%. Trimming removed 2 bases at V and 4 bases at J, with 9 bases between. Germline loops: CDR1 SGHTA, CDR2 FQGTGA. The CDR3 has 15 amino acids. This chain joins TRBV7-3 and TRBJ2-6, with a tentative D call TRBD1 (6 bases). The sequence came from a female donor with papillary thyroid cancer or a benign thyroid nodule (not recorded which). Some clones in this sample may be carry-over from other donors' samples. The sample comprised blood. CDR3 sequence reads: CASSLAGAGANVLTF. The CDR3 DNA follows: TGTGCCAGCAGCTTAGCAGGGGCCGGGGCCAACGTCCTGACTTTC. The full variable domain, with the rest looked up from reference TRBV7-3 and TRBJ2-6, is GAGVSQTPSNKVTEKGKYVELRCDPISGHTALYWYRQSLGQGPEFLIYFQGTGAADDSGLPNDRFFAVRPEGSVSTLKIQRTERGDSAVYLCASSLAGAGANVLTFGAGSRLTVL.